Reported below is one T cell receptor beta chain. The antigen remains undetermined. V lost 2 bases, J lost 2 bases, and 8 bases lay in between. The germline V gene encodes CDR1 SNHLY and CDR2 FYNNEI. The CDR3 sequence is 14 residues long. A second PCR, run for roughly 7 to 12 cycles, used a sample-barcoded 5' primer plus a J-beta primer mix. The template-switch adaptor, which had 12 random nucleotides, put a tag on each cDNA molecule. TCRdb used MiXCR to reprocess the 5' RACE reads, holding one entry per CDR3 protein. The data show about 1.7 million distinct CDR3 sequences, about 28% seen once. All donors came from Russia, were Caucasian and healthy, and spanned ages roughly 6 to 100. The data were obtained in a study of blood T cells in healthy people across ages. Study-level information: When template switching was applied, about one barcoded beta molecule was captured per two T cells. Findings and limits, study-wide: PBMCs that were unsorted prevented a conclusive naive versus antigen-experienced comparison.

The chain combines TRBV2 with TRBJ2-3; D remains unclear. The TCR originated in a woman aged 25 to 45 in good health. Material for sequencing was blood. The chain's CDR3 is CASSETRVTDTQYF. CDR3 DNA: TGTGCCAGCAGTGAAACCCGGGTCACAGATACGCAGTATTTT.